This T cell receptor (beta chain) was retrieved from a study of technical replicates of blood from four donors. Produced via immunoSEQ multiplex PCR; TCRdb's table is partial and in-frame only. The table includes about 89,000 clones, about 94% detected once. Germline V lookup: CDR1 SGHKS, CDR2 YYEKEE (reference sequence). The ends were cut back, 7 bases at V and 2 bases at J, with 7 bases in the middle. The CDR3 has 11 amino acids. Material: T cells isolated from PBMCs. The receptor was isolated from a human donor in good health. The chain carries TRBV5-5 and TRBJ2-7; D is unclear. CDR3 region: CASQITYEQYF. In nucleotides, the CDR3 is TGTGCCAGCCAGATTACCTACGAGCAGTACTTC.